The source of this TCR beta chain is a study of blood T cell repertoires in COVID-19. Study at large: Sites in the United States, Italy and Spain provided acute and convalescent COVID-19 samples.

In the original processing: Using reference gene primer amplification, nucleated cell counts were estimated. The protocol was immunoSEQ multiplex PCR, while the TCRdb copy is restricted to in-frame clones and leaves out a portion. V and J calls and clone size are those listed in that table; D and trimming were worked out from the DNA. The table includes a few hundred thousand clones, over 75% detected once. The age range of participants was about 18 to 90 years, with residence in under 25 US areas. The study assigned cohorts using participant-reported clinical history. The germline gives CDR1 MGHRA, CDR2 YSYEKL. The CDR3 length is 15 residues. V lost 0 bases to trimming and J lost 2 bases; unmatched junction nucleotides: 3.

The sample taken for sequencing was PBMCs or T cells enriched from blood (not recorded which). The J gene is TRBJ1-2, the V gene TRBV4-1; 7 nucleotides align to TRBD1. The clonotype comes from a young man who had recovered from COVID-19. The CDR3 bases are TGCGCCAGCAGCCAAGATACACAGGGGAACTATGGCTACACCTTC. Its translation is CASSQDTQGNYGYTF.